These T cell receptor beta chains were read from a single sample in a study of shared clonotypes between healthy human individuals. Here immunoSEQ multiplex PCR was the method, and the copy in TCRdb shows in-frame clones only, minus some. The sample shows some 980,000 clones, approximately 80% of them seen only once. Sequencing used memory CD4+ T cells sorted from blood. The source is a young man in good health. The conserved cysteine and the conserved F or W are not part of the CDR3 here. Fields, in order: J gene, D gene, V gene, CDR3 protein. The D gene is left open where the match is weak.

J gene: TRBJ1-3
D gene: NA
V gene: TRBV7-2
CDR3 protein: ASSLAAGYTGNTIY

J gene: TRBJ2-2
D gene: TRBD1
V gene: TRBV30
CDR3 protein: AWKPGGVYSGELF

J gene: TRBJ1-3
D gene: NA
V gene: TRBV4-1
CDR3 protein: ASSQWVPGNTIY

J gene: TRBJ1-4
D gene: TRBD1
V gene: TRBV2
CDR3 protein: ASMNQGANEKLF

J gene: TRBJ2-1
D gene: NA
V gene: TRBV10-1
CDR3 protein: ASKREGDYPSYNEQF

J gene: TRBJ2-5
D gene: TRBD2
V gene: TRBV6-1
CDR3 protein: ASTNREDRETQY

J gene: TRBJ2-3
D gene: NA
V gene: TRBV9
CDR3 protein: ASSVAPKGDTQY

J gene: TRBJ1-5
D gene: NA
V gene: TRBV27
CDR3 protein: ASSFGGTGNQPQH

J gene: TRBJ2-3
D gene: NA
V gene: TRBV30
CDR3 protein: AWSRDSTDTQY

J gene: TRBJ1-6
D gene: TRBD1
V gene: TRBV30
CDR3 protein: AWSPPGQMLRPLH

J gene: TRBJ2-2
D gene: NA
V gene: TRBV30
CDR3 protein: AWRVGAYSGELF

J gene: TRBJ1-3
D gene: NA
V gene: TRBV18
CDR3 protein: ASSPAGAENTIY

J gene: TRBJ1-3
D gene: NA
V gene: TRBV5-4
CDR3 protein: ASSLGTPNMGNTIY

J gene: TRBJ1-2
D gene: NA
V gene: TRBV6-1
CDR3 protein: ASSDRLGGQLAGYT

J gene: TRBJ2-3
D gene: NA
V gene: TRBV2
CDR3 protein: ASSALKRTDTQY

J gene: TRBJ2-1
D gene: NA
V gene: TRBV6-4
CDR3 protein: AIRAGSYNEQF

J gene: TRBJ1-5
D gene: TRBD1
V gene: TRBV28
CDR3 protein: ASSFKGPRTGGNQPQH

J gene: TRBJ1-1
D gene: NA
V gene: TRBV30
CDR3 protein: AWIWAGNTEAF

J gene: TRBJ2-2
D gene: NA
V gene: TRBV19
CDR3 protein: ASRDRPGLTGELF

J gene: TRBJ2-1
D gene: NA
V gene: TRBV7-6
CDR3 protein: ASSLAGGEQF

J gene: TRBJ1-5
D gene: NA
V gene: TRBV6-1
CDR3 protein: ASSEAIFPPNQPQH

J gene: TRBJ2-1
D gene: TRBD1
V gene: TRBV5-1
CDR3 protein: ASSLGTGYNEQF